One and the same sample provided the 27 T cell receptor beta chains below, sequenced in a study of T cells expressing NK-cell markers (dated by TCRdb to 2018 to 2021). Libraries were made using 5' RACE. Sequenced using an Illumina HiSeq 2000. Following reprocessing of the reads by TCRdb, the data hold one row per CDR3 protein sequence and no DNA is available. The sample table records roughly 160,000 distinct CDR3 sequences. The top ten clonotypes cover roughly 20% of the sample. The sequencing sample was made of blood T cells: a sorted CD56 or NKG2C T cell subset, CD4+ or CD8+ T cells, or bulk PBMC T cells (not recorded which). These receptor sequences come from a woman aged 18 to 75 in good health.

This rearrangement joins TRBV20-1 to TRBJ2-7; TCRdb returns TRBD2, unconfirmable since there is no DNA. This CDR3 has 14 residues. Germline CDR1 reads DFQATT; CDR2 reads SNEGSKA (reference sequence). CDR3: CSASPEGYGYEQYF.

The chain links TRBV4-1 to TRBJ1-5. The CDR3 sequence is 13 residues long. Germline V gene sequence: CDR1 MGHRA, CDR2 YSYEKL. The CDR3 sequence is CASSQEVEGPQHF.

The chain combines TRBV10-3 with TRBJ1-1. CDR3 size: 13 residues. Looked up from germline, CDR1 is ENHRY and CDR2 is SYGVKD. CDR3: CAISEEGRTEAFF.

This sequence joins TRBV4-2 and TRBJ2-7; the D call from TCRdb, TRBD2, cannot be confirmed without DNA. Germline CDR1 LGHNA, CDR2 YNFKEQ. This CDR3 contains 16 residues. The chain's CDR3 is CASSQGEGGREYEQYF.

The V and J genes are TRBV12-3 or TRBV12-4 and TRBJ1-2; the D call of TRBD1 rests on TCRdb alone, since no DNA is present to check it. The length of the CDR3 is 14 residues. The CDR3 loop is CASSPTGRDYGYTF.

This chain links TRBV12-3 or TRBV12-4 with TRBJ2-5; TCRdb names TRBD2, which stays unverified in the absence of DNA. CDR3 length: 12 residues. The CDR3 protein is CALGGPGETQYF.

This chain connects TRBV4-1 to TRBJ2-3. The V gene's germline CDR1 is MGHRA and CDR2 YSYEKL. CDR3 size: 14 residues. This CDR3 reads CASSQDDSTDTQYF.

The V and J genes are TRBV6-1 and TRBJ1-6; the D call from TCRdb, TRBD1, cannot be confirmed without DNA. CDR3 size: 17 residues. Germline CDR1 MNHNS, CDR2 SASEGT. CDR3 loop: CASTMGAPSSYNSPLHF.

This chain links TRBV30 with TRBJ1-4. CDR3 length: 14 amino acids. Germline V gene data show CDR1 as GTSNPN and CDR2 as SVGIG (reference sequence). CDR3: CAWSVQGNDEKLFF.

The gene calls are TRBV2 and TRBJ2-7; with no DNA, the TCRdb D assignment of TRBD1 cannot be verified. CDR1 SNHLY and CDR2 FYNNEI come from the germline V gene. The length of the CDR3 is 13 residues. The CDR3 is CASKQGSSYEQYF.

The chain couples TRBV20-1 to TRBJ2-3. The length of the CDR3 is 14 residues. Germline assignment: CDR1 DFQATT and CDR2 SNEGSKA (reference sequence). CDR3 residues: CSARFTSSTDTQYF.

This chain links TRBV20-1 with TRBJ1-1. This CDR3 has 13 residues. Germline V lookup: CDR1 DFQATT, CDR2 SNEGSKA (reference sequence). The CDR3 is CSASGPYNTEAFF.

The chain uses TRBV6-5 and TRBJ1-1; as DNA is missing, the TRBD1 call by TCRdb cannot be tested. The CDR3 has 12 residues. Per the germline V gene, CDR1 is MNHEY and CDR2 is SVGAGI. The CDR3 region is CASSSPNTEAFF.

The chain combines TRBV10-3 with TRBJ2-5; TCRdb picks TRBD2, but there is no DNA to check that call. Germline V gene data show CDR1 as ENHRY and CDR2 as SYGVKD. The CDR3 contains 15 residues. The CDR3 sequence: CAISERGGLAETQYF.

This chain connects TRBV9 to TRBJ1-2; TCRdb picks TRBD1, but there is no DNA to check that call. The CDR3 sequence is 14 residues long. Germline loops: CDR1 SGDLS, CDR2 YYNGEE. CDR3: CASSVDSGSYGYTF.

The chain couples TRBV11-2 to TRBJ1-2; there is no DNA to check the TCRdb D call of TRBD1. CDR1 is SGHAT and CDR2 is FQNNGV in the germline V gene. This CDR3 has 16 amino acids. CDR3 region: CASSSTRTADNYGYTF.

This rearrangement joins TRBV11-2 to TRBJ1-5; no DNA is available, so the TRBD1 call from TCRdb remains unchecked. The CDR3 loop spans 13 amino acids. The germline V gene encodes CDR1 SGHAT and CDR2 FQNNGV. CDR3 in amino acids: CASRGEGNQPQHF.

This clonotype registers medium-sized by frequency. This rearrangement joins TRBV20-1 to TRBJ1-1. CDR3 size: 16 residues. CDR1 and CDR2 (germline): DFQATT, SNEGSKA (reference sequence). This CDR3 is CSARDGARAQNTEAFF.

The chain is built from TRBV10-3 and TRBJ1-4; TCRdb calls TRBD1, which cannot be checked without DNA. CDR3 length equals 13 residues. Germline CDR1 and CDR2: ENHRY and SYGVKD. The CDR3 sequence: CAISTGTNEKLFF.

The chain uses TRBV6-5 and TRBJ2-5; with no DNA, the TCRdb D assignment of TRBD2 cannot be verified. Germline assignment: CDR1 MNHEY and CDR2 SVGAGI. The CDR3 totals 18 residues. This chain's CDR3 is CASSSVRGSGGSAETQYF.

The chain carries TRBV5-1 and TRBJ1-6. The V gene's germline CDR1 is SGHRS and CDR2 YFSETQ. CDR3 length: 13 residues. This CDR3 is CASSLDYNSPLHF.

The genes are TRBV5-6 and TRBJ2-1; the D gene TCRdb calls, TRBD1, cannot be checked with no DNA. The CDR3 spans 15 residues. The germline V gene encodes CDR1 SGHDT and CDR2 YYEEEE. CDR3 protein: CASSPGAGLYNEQFF.

The J gene is TRBJ2-2, the V gene TRBV7-3; lacking DNA, the TRBD2 call made by TCRdb goes unchecked. The CDR3 runs 17 residues. CDR1 is SGHTA and CDR2 is FQGTGA in the germline V gene. The CDR3 spells CASSSRLAGGPDGELFF.

The chain carries TRBV12-3 or TRBV12-4 and TRBJ2-7; without DNA, the TCRdb call of TRBD2 cannot be checked. This CDR3 spans 18 amino acids. CDR3 sequence: CASSLARAGGRIFYEQYF.

The J gene is TRBJ1-1, the V gene TRBV12-3 or TRBV12-4. The CDR3 length is 15 residues. The CDR3 sequence: CASSYQGSLNTEAFF.

The V call is TRBV20-1, the J call TRBJ2-1; the TRBD2 assignment by TCRdb is unverifiable without DNA. This CDR3 contains 15 residues. CDR1 DFQATT and CDR2 SNEGSKA come from the germline V gene (reference sequence). The CDR3 loop is CSADQTSGRGNEQFF.

The chain links TRBV20-1 to TRBJ2-3; TCRdb lists TRBD2, though no DNA is available to test this call. Germline V CDR1 and CDR2: DFQATT, SNEGSKA (reference sequence). The CDR3 is made up of 15 amino acids. The CDR3 protein is CSASNAGGPKDTQYF.